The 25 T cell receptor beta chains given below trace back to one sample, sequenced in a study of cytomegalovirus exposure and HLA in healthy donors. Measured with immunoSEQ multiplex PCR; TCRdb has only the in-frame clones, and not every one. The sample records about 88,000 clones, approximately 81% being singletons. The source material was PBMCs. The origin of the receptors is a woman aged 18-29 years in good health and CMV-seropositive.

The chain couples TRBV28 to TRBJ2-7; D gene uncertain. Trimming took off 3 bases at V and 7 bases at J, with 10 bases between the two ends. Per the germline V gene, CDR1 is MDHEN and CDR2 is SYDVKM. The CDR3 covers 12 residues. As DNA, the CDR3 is TGTGCCAGCAGTTTTGGTCACCAGGAGCAGTACTTC. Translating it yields CASSFGHQEQYF.

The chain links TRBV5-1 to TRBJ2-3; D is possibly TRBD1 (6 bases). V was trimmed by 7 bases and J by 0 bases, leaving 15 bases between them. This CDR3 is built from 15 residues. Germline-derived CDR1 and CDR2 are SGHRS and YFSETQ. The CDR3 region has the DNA TGCGCCAGCGGCTCGGCAGGGGACAGCACAGATACGCAGTATTTT. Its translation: CASGSAGDSTDTQYF.

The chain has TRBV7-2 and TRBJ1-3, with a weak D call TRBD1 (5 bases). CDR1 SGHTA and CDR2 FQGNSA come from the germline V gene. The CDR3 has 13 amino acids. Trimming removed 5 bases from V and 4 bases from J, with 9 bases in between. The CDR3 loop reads CASSPAGGNTIYF. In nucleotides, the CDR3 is TGTGCCAGCAGCCCCGCAGGGGGAAACACCATATATTTT.

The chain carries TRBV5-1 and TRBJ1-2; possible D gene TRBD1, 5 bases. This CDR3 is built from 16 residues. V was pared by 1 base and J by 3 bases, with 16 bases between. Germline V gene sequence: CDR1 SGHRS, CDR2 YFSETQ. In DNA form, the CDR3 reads TGCGCCAGCAGCTTGAACGCTATAGACAGCCACTATGGCTACACCTTC. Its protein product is CASSLNAIDSHYGYTF.

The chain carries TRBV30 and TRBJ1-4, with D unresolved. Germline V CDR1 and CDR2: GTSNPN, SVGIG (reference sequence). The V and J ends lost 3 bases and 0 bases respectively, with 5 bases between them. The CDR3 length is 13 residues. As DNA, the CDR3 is TGTGCCTGGAGGGCTTCAACTAATGAAAAACTGTTTTTT. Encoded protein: CAWRASTNEKLFF.

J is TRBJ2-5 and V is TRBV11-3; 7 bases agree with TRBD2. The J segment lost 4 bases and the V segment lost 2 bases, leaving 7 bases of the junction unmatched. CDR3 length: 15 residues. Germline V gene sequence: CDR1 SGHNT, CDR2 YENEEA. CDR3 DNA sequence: TGTGCCAGCAGCTTATATGGGGGGGACGGAGAGACCCAGTACTTC. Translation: CASSLYGGDGETQYF.

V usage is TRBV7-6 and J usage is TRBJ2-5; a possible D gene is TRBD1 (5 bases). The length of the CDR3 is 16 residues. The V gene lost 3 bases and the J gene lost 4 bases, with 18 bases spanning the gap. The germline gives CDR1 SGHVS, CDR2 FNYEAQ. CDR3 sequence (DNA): TGTGCCAGCAGCTTGCAGGGTAGGGGCCTTAGAGAGACCCAGTACTTC. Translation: CASSLQGRGLRETQYF. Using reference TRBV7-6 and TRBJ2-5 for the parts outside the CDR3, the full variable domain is GAGVSQSPRYKVTKRGQDVALRCDPISGHVSLYWYRQALGQGPEFLTYFNYEAQQDKSGLPNDRFSAERPEGSISTLTIQRTEQRDSAMYRCASSLQGRGLRETQYFGPGTRLLVL.

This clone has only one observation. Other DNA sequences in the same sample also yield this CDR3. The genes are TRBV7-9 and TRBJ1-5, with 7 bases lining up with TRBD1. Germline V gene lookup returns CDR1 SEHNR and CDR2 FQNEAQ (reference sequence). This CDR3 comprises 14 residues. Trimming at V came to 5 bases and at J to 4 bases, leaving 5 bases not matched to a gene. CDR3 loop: CASSLTGENQPQHF. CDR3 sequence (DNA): TGTGCCAGCAGCCTAACAGGGGAGAATCAGCCCCAGCATTTT.

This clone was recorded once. Here the CDR3 DNA reads TGTGCCAGCAGCCAACCTGACAGGGGGCAGGATGGCTACACCTTC. Encoded protein: CASSQPDRGQDGYTF. The chain recombines TRBV14 with TRBJ1-2; 10 nucleotides agree with TRBD1. The length of the CDR3 is 15 residues. Germline CDR1 is SGHDN and CDR2 is FVKESK. V shed 2 bases, J shed 6 bases, and the junction held 6 bases outside the gene matches. Full variable domain (outside the CDR3, taken from reference TRBV14 and TRBJ1-2): EAGVTQFPSHSVIEKGQTVTLRCDPISGHDNLYWYRRVMGKEIKFLLHFVKESKQDESGMPNNRFLAERTGGTYSTLKVQPAELEDSGVYFCASSQPDRGQDGYTFGSGTRLTVV.

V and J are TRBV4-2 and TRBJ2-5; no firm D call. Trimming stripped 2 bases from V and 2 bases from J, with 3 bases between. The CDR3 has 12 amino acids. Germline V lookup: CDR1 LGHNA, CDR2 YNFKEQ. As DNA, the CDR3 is TGTGCCAGCAGCCAAACACAAGAGACCCAGTACTTC. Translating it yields CASSQTQETQYF.

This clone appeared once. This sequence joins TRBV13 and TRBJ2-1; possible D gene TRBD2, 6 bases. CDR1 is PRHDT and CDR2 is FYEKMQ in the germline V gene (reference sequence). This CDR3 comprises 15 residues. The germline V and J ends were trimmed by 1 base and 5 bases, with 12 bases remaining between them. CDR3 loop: CASSLAGTLNNEQFF. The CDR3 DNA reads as TGTGCCAGCAGCTTAGCTGGGACTCTAAACAATGAGCAGTTCTTC.

The CDR3 loop reads CASRRQGIDSNQPQHF. The DNA of the CDR3 is TGTGCCAGTAGGAGACAGGGGATCGATAGCAATCAGCCCCAGCATTTT. The V gene is TRBV19, the J gene TRBJ1-5; TRBD1 agrees at 8 bases. This CDR3 has 16 residues. Germline V CDR1 and CDR2: LNHDA, SQIVND (reference sequence). J was trimmed by 0 bases and V by 6 bases; bases with no gene match: 7.

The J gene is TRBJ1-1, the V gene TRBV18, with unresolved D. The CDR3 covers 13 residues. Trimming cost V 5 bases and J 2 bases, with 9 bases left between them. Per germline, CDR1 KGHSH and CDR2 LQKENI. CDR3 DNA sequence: TGTGCCAGCTCATCCACAGAAAACACTGAAGCTTTCTTT. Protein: CASSSTENTEAFF.

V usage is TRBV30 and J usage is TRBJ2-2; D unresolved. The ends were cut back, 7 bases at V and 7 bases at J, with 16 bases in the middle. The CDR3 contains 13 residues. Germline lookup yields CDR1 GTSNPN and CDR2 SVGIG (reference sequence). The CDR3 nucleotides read TGTGCCTACCTAAGGCCCGGGTACGGGGAGCTGTTTTTT. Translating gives CAYLRPGYGELFF.

Here the CDR3 reads CASSWDLRGGHETQYF. For the CDR3, the DNA is TGCGCCAGCAGCTGGGACCTCCGGGGGGGCCACGAGACCCAGTACTTC. V usage is TRBV5-1 and J usage is TRBJ2-5; TRBD2 aligns across 8 bases. From germline, CDR1 is SGHRS and CDR2 YFSETQ. The CDR3 is made up of 16 amino acids. Germline trimming cut 3 bases from V and 5 bases from J; bases unmatched to any gene: 12.

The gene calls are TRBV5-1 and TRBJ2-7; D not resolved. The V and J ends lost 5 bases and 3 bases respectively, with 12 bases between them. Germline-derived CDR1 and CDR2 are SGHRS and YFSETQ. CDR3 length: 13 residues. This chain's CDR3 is CASSNPSSYEQYF. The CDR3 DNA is TGCGCCAGCAGTAACCCGTCGAGCTACGAGCAGTACTTC.

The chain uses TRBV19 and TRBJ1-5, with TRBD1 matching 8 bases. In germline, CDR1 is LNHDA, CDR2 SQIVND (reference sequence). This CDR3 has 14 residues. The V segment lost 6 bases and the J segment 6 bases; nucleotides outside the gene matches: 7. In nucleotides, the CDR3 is TGTGCCAGTAGCAGAGGACAGGGCAGTCAGCCCCAGCATTTT. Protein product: CASSRGQGSQPQHF.

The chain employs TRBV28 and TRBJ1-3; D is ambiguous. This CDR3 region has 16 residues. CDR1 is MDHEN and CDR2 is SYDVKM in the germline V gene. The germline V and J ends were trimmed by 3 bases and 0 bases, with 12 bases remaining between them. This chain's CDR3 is CASSLPRQYSGNTIYF. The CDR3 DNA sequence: TGTGCCAGCAGTTTGCCCAGACAATACTCTGGAAACACCATATATTTT.

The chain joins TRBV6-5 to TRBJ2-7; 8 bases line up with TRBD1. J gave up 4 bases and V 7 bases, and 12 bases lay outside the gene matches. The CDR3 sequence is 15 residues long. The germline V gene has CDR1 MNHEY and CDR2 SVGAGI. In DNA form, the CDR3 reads TGTGCCAGCATCCCCCGGCCAGGGGGCACGTACGAGCAGTACTTC. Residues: CASIPRPGGTYEQYF.

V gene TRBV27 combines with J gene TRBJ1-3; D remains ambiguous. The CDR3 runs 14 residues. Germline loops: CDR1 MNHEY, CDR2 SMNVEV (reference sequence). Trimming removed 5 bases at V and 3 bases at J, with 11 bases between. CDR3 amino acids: CASSPLGSGNTIYF. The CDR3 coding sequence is TGTGCCAGCAGTCCCCTCGGGAGTGGAAACACCATATATTTT.

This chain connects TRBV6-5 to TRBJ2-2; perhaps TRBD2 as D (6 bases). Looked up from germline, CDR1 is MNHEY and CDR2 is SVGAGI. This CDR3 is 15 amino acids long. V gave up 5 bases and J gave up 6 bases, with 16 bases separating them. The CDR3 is CASSISSGGAGELFF. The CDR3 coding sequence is TGTGCCAGCAGTATCTCTTCAGGAGGGGCCGGGGAGCTGTTTTTT.

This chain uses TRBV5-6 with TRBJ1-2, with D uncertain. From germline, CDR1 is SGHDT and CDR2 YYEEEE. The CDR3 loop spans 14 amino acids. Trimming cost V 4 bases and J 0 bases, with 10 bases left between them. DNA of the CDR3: TGTGCCAGCAGCCTGGGTCCAGCTAACTATGGCTACACCTTC. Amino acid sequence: CASSLGPANYGYTF. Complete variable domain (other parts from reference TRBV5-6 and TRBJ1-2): DAGVTQSPTHLIKTRGQQVTLRCSPKSGHDTVSWYQQALGQGPQFIFQYYEEEERQRGNFPDRFSGHQFPNYSSELNVNALLLGDSALYLCASSLGPANYGYTFGSGTRLTVV.

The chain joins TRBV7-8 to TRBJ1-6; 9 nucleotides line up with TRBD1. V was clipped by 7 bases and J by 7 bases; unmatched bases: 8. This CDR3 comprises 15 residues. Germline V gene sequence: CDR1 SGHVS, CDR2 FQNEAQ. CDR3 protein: CASTLGTGRNSPLHF. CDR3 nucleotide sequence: TGTGCCAGCACCTTGGGGACAGGGAGAAATTCACCCCTCCACTTT.

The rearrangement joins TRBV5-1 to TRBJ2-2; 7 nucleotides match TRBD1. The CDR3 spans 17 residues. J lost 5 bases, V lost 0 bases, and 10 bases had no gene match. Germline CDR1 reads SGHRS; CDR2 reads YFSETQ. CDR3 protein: CASSLAPGPGGTGELFF. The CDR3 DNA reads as TGCGCCAGCAGCTTGGCCCCCGGGCCAGGGGGAACCGGGGAGCTGTTTTTT.

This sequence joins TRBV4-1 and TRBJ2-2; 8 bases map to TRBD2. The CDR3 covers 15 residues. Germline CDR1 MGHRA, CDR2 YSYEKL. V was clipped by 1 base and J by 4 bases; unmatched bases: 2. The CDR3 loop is CASSQAGGITGELFF. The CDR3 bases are TGCGCCAGCAGCCAAGCGGGGGGGATCACCGGGGAGCTGTTTTTT.